These 19 T cell receptor beta chains were all obtained from the same sample, sequenced in a study of CD8+CD57+ T cells in acquired aplastic anemia. Profiling that covered TCR beta VDJ and CDR3 relied on genomic DNA as its template. Each CDR3 protein is one row after TCRdb ran MiXCR on the reads. The repertoire includes approximately 200,000 distinct CDR3 sequences, around 49% of them detected once, and around 20% sits in the top ten. Whoever was chosen for sequencing had shown CD8+CD57+ cell expansion by flow cytometry. The sample was sorted CD4+, CD8+, or CD8+CD57+ T cells (not recorded which) from PBMCs. These receptors originate from a human donor with aplastic anemia.

The J gene is TRBJ2-2, the V gene TRBV7-3, with TRBD2 matching over 7 bases. Unmatched junction bases numbered 5, after V lost 6 bases and J lost 7 bases. The CDR3 extends over 13 amino acids. Germline CDR1 is SGHTA and CDR2 is FQGTGA. The CDR3 spells CASSSRGDGELFF. The DNA of the CDR3 is TGTGCCAGCAGTTCCCGGGGGGACGGGGAGCTGTTTTTT.

This clonotype was seen many times. This chain joins TRBV20-1 and TRBJ2-3, with D uncertain. The CDR3 is made up of 12 amino acids. V was pared by 3 bases and J by 3 bases, with 7 bases between. Looked up from germline, CDR1 is DFQATT and CDR2 is SNEGSKA (reference sequence). The CDR3 sequence: CSASLETDTQYF. The CDR3 DNA follows: TGCAGTGCTAGTTTGGAGACAGATACGCAGTATTTT.

The rearrangement joins TRBV5-1 to TRBJ2-1; D possibly corresponds to TRBD1 (6 bases). Germline-derived CDR1 and CDR2 are SGHRS and YFSETQ. Trimming removed 3 bases at V and 12 bases at J, with 19 bases between. The CDR3 loop spans 14 amino acids. The CDR3 sequence: CASSWQGGTDTQFF. The CDR3 nucleotides read TGCGCCAGCAGCTGGCAAGGGGGAACAGATACGCAGTTCTTC.

The chain links TRBV19 to TRBJ2-7; TRBD1 agrees at 7 bases. Germline CDR1 and CDR2: LNHDA and SQIVND (reference sequence). Losses at the gene ends were 8 bases for V and 3 bases for J; bases not matched to a gene: 10. The CDR3 spans 14 residues. The CDR3 protein is CASASGQRVYEQYF. CDR3 nucleotide sequence: TGTGCCAGTGCCTCGGGACAGCGAGTCTACGAGCAGTACTTC.

The rearrangement links TRBV24-1 to TRBJ2-6, with TRBD1 identical over 8 bases. V dropped 4 bases and J dropped 3; count of bases not matched to a gene: 4. CDR1 KGHDR and CDR2 SFDVKD come from the germline V gene. CDR3 length: 16 residues. DNA of the CDR3: TGTGCCACCAGTGACCGGACAGGGTTTGGGGCCAACGTCCTGACTTTC. Translated, it gives CATSDRTGFGANVLTF.

The chain is built from TRBV25-1 and TRBJ2-5; TRBD1 matches at 8 bases. The germline V gene has CDR1 MGHDK and CDR2 SYGVNS. CDR3 length: 13 residues. Trimming removed 4 bases from V and 5 bases from J; junction bases left unmatched: 3. The CDR3 DNA follows: TGTGCCAGCAGTGGGTCAGGGGGCGAGACCCAGTACTTC. Translating it yields CASSGSGGETQYF.

The V and J genes are TRBV10-2 and TRBJ2-7, with 8 bases matching TRBD1. The CDR3 length is 13 residues. Germline CDR1 reads WSHSY; CDR2 reads SAAADI. Trimming at V came to 5 bases and at J to 6 bases, leaving 6 bases not matched to a gene. The CDR3 loop reads CASSPDRAGEQYF. The CDR3 nucleotides read TGCGCCAGCAGTCCGGACAGGGCGGGCGAGCAGTACTTC.

This clonotype was seen many times. This chain connects TRBV7-9 to TRBJ2-7, with D tentatively TRBD1 (6 bases). CDR1 and CDR2 (germline): SEHNR, FQNEAQ (reference sequence). The length of the CDR3 is 14 residues. V lost 4 bases and J lost 0, with 10 bases in between. CDR3 region: CASSSLDSSYEQYF. CDR3 DNA sequence: TGTGCCAGCAGCTCCCTGGACAGCTCCTACGAGCAGTACTTC. The full variable domain, completed using reference TRBV7-9 and TRBJ2-7, is DTGVSQNPRHKITKRGQNVTFRCDPISEHNRLYWYRQTLGQGPEFLTYFQNEAQLEKSRLLSDRFSAERPKGSFSTLEIQRTEQGDSAMYLCASSSLDSSYEQYFGPGTRLTVT.

V gene TRBV25-1 combines with J gene TRBJ2-5, with 8 bases matching TRBD2. In germline, CDR1 is MGHDK, CDR2 SYGVNS. This CDR3 contains 21 residues. V trimming: 1 base; J trimming: 4 bases; junction bases outside the gene matches: 23. The CDR3 loop reads CASSEFKGDNTGGGEGETQYF. In nucleotides, the CDR3 is TGTGCCAGCAGTGAATTTAAGGGGGATAACACCGGGGGGGGTGAGGGAGAGACCCAGTACTTC.

In its sample, this clonotype was seen many times. The chain couples TRBV7-3 to TRBJ2-5, with D unresolved. Germline V gene sequence: CDR1 SGHTA, CDR2 FQGTGA. Trimming cost V 2 bases and J 5 bases, with 9 bases left between them. CDR3 length: 13 residues. The CDR3 protein is CASSLGRSETQYF. The CDR3 nucleotides are TGTGCCAGCAGCTTAGGCAGATCGGAGACCCAGTACTTC. The whole variable domain, filled in from reference TRBV7-3 and TRBJ2-5, reads GAGVSQTPSNKVTEKGKYVELRCDPISGHTALYWYRQSLGQGPEFLIYFQGTGAADDSGLPNDRFFAVRPEGSVSTLKIQRTERGDSAVYLCASSLGRSETQYFGPGTRLLVL.

This clonotype came up many times. The chain has TRBV12-3 or TRBV12-4 and TRBJ1-1; TRBD1 is a possible D gene (5 bases). V was trimmed by 0 bases and J by 8 bases, leaving 13 bases between them. The CDR3 runs 14 residues. The CDR3 coding sequence is TGTGCCAGCAGTTTAGCTTGGGGCCAGAGAGAAGCTTTCTTT. The encoded protein is CASSLAWGQREAFF.

Regarding this clonotype: Given a much more abundant clone one base away, this may be a read error. The rearrangement links TRBV28 to TRBJ2-7, with D perhaps TRBD2 (6 bases). Germline assignment: CDR1 MDHEN and CDR2 SYDVKM. There are 14 residues in the CDR3. CDR3 amino acids: CASSFYGGTYELYF. The CDR3 DNA follows: TGTGCCAGCAGTTTTTACGGGGGAACCTACGAGCTGTACTTC.

This clonotype was seen more than once but under ten times. CDR3 coding DNA: TGTGCCAGCAGCTTAGAGGGGGCAGGGTCAGCTTTCTTT. Residues: CASSLEGAGSAFF. The J gene is TRBJ1-1, the V gene TRBV7-2, with 7 bases matching TRBD1. The trim removed 1 base at V and 10 bases at J, leaving 6 bases unmatched. Germline CDR1 and CDR2: SGHTA and FQGNSA. The CDR3 runs to 13 residues.

This clonotype has only one observation. V gene TRBV20-1 combines with J gene TRBJ1-6, with TRBD1 matching over 8 bases. Germline trimming cut 1 base from V and 5 bases from J; bases unmatched to any gene: 4. Germline V gives CDR1 DFQATT, CDR2 SNEGSKA (reference sequence). There are 15 residues in the CDR3. The CDR3 spells CSARGTGRNNSPLHF. The CDR3 bases are TGCAGTGCTAGAGGGACAGGGCGGAATAATTCACCCCTCCACTTT.

The chain carries TRBV10-1 and TRBJ2-7; maybe TRBD1 (5 bases). Looked up from germline, CDR1 is WNHNN and CDR2 is SYGVQD (reference sequence). Trimming took off 7 bases at V and 3 bases at J, with 16 bases between the two ends. The CDR3 length is 14 residues. Here the CDR3 reads CASIGVSLNYEQYV. Written as DNA, the CDR3 is TGCGCCAGCATAGGGGTCTCTCTCAACTACGAGCAGTACGTC.

V gene TRBV7-2 combines with J gene TRBJ2-6, with D perhaps given as TRBD1 or TRBD2 (5 bases each). Trimming pared 0 bases from V and 4 bases from J, leaving 10 bases between. This CDR3 region has 16 residues. Germline assignment: CDR1 SGHTA and CDR2 FQGNSA. In DNA form, the CDR3 reads TGTGCCAGCAGCTTAGCGCGAGGGGTAGGGGCCAACGTCCTGACTTTC. Protein product: CASSLARGVGANVLTF.

In this sample, this clonotype turned up a few times. The chain carries TRBV7-2 and TRBJ2-3; D is perhaps TRBD1 (6 bases). Deletions cut 1 base from V and 0 bases from J, with 14 bases between. The CDR3 consists of 17 residues. CDR1 is SGHTA, CDR2 FQGNSA, per germline. The CDR3, as DNA: TGTGCCAGCAGCTTAGTAGGCGGACAGACTAGCACAGATACGCAGTATTTT. It is translated as CASSLVGGQTSTDTQYF.

This clonotype was found many times. The genes are TRBV7-9 and TRBJ2-5; D gene uncertain. This CDR3 region has 13 residues. Germline V gene lookup returns CDR1 SEHNR and CDR2 FQNEAQ (reference sequence). Trimming left V 8 bases short and J 2 bases short, with 12 bases between. The CDR3 here is CASQTPTQETQYF. CDR3 DNA sequence: TGTGCCAGCCAGACCCCCACGCAAGAGACCCAGTACTTC.

The chain couples TRBV7-9 to TRBJ2-7; tentative D call: TRBD2 (6 bases). Between the trimmed V and J ends, which lost 4 bases and 2 bases, there was a span of 15 bases. CDR1 is SEHNR and CDR2 is FQNEAQ in the germline V gene (reference sequence). This CDR3 has 15 amino acids. This chain's CDR3 is CASSYSGTQAYEQYF. DNA for the CDR3: TGTGCCAGCAGCTACTCCGGGACTCAGGCCTACGAGCAGTACTTC.